The TCR beta chain under discussion was sequenced for a study of CD8 T cells in Susac syndrome. Study information: At the time their blood was drawn, patients with Susac syndrome were either therapy-naive, on corticosteroids (with some of them also receiving intravenous immunoglobulin), or on intravenous immunoglobulin alone.

All included Susac syndrome patients satisfied recently defined diagnostic criteria for definite or probable disease. Notes on the study in general: In Susac syndrome, CD4+ T cell repertoires lacked any clonal expansion.

Concerning this clonotype itself: Its antigen is as yet unknown.

cDNA came from about 0.46 to 1 ug RNA primed by random hexamers. The authors amplified TCR beta CDR3 across 54 Vbeta and 13 Jbeta using immunoSEQ multiplex PCR. TCRdb re-analysed the immunoSEQ multiplex PCR reads in MiXCR, keeping a single row per CDR3 protein. The data contain roughly 250,000 distinct CDR3 sequences, around 96% of them singletons. This CDR3 spans 15 amino acids. The V and J ends lost 0 bases and 6 bases respectively, with 16 bases between them. Germline V CDR1 and CDR2: SGHRS, YFSETQ. This sequence joins TRBV5-1 and TRBJ2-7, with D tentatively TRBD1 (5 bases). The sequence came from a human donor with Susac syndrome. The sequenced sample consisted of CD4+ T cells from PBMCs. DNA of the CDR3: TGCGCCAGCAGCTTGGGTGGCAGGCAGGGCAGCGAGCAGTACTTC. Translating it yields CASSLGGRQGSEQYF.